This entry is about one T cell receptor (beta chain). What it binds is not known. The sample is drawn from a study of shared clonotypes between healthy human individuals. About the research overall: Each donor's CD8 memory used one plate, CD8 naive two, each CD4 subset three.

Points from the study as a whole: Estimated richness values were generally larger in naive subsets than in memory subsets. Non-shared clonotypes were found to have lower generation probabilities than the clonotypes that were shared by all four of the sorted-subset donors.

This table comes from immunoSEQ multiplex PCR, and its TCRdb copy is limited to in-frame clones, with some not included. The profile covers about 2.4 million clones, with under 95% appearing a single time and 0.36% taken by the ten largest. This CDR3 is built from 18 residues. Trimming shortened V by 2 bases and J by 0 bases, and 17 bases separated the two germline ends. Germline lookup yields CDR1 LGHNA and CDR2 YNFKEQ. This receptor was identified in a man aged 18 to 35 in good health. Some clones in this sample may be carry-over from other donors' samples. The chain recombines TRBV4-2 with TRBJ1-3; D might be TRBD1 (5 bases). The sample consisted of naive CD4+ T cells from PBMCs. Subset here: CD45RA+ positively selected. The CDR3 is CASSQSAARETSGNTIYF. The CDR3 DNA reads as TGTGCCAGCAGCCAATCTGCGGCCAGGGAGACCTCTGGAAACACCATATATTTT.